This T cell receptor (beta chain) was sequenced in a study of immune reconstitution after stem cell transplant in scleroderma. TCRdb re-analysed the RT-PCR reads in MiXCR, keeping a single row per CDR3 protein. This table holds some 3,500 distinct CDR3 sequences, approximately 6% found once. Trimming pared 6 bases from V and 3 bases from J, leaving 12 bases between. The CDR3 spans 14 residues. The V gene is TRBV12-3 or TRBV12-4, the J gene TRBJ2-1, with D maybe TRBD2 (6 bases). This TCR was sampled from a female donor with systemic sclerosis. The specimen was obtained before or after autologous hematopoietic stem cell transplantation (not recorded which). The CDR3 spells CASSPGLDYNEQFF. CDR3 sequence (DNA): TGTGCCAGCAGCCCGGGACTTGACTACAATGAGCAGTTCTTC.